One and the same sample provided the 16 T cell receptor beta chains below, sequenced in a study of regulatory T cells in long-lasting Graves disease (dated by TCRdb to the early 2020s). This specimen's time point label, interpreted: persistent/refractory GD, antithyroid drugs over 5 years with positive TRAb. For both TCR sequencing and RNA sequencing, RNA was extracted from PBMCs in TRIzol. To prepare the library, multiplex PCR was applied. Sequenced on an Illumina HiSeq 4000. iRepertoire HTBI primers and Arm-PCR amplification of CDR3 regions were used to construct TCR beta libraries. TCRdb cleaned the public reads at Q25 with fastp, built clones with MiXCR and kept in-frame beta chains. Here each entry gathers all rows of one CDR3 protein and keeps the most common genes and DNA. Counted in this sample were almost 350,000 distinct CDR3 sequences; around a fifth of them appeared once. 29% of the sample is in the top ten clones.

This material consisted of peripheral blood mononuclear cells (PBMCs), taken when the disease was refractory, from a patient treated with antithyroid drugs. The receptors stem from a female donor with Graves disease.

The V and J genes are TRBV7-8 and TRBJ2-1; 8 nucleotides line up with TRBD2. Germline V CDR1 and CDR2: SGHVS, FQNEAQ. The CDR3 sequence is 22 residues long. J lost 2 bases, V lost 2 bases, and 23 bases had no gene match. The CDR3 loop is CASSLFNPSGGPRRETYNEQFF. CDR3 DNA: TGTGCCAGCAGCTTATTCAACCCCAGCGGGGGCCCTCGACGGGAGACCTACAATGAGCAGTTCTTC.

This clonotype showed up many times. CDR3 amino acids: CASSEAGEQYF. The CDR3, as DNA: TGTGCCAGCAGTGAAGCGGGAGAGCAGTACTTC. This chain joins TRBV6-1 and TRBJ2-7; no clear D. The length of the CDR3 is 11 residues. Between the trimmed V and J ends, which lost 0 bases and 7 bases, there was a span of 4 bases. CDR1 and CDR2 (germline): MNHNS, SASEGT.

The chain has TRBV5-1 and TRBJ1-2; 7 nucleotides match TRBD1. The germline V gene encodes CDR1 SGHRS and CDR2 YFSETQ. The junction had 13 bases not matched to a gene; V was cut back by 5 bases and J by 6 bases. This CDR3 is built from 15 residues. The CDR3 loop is CASRRQRQGEDGYTF. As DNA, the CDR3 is TGCGCCAGCAGAAGGCAGAGACAGGGTGAGGATGGCTACACCTTC.

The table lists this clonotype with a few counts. The chain's CDR3 is CASSRGLDRARSPLHF. The CDR3 DNA reads TGTGCCAGCAGCCGTGGACTCGACAGGGCACGTTCACCCCTCCACTTT. The chain links TRBV7-9 to TRBJ1-6, with 7 bases lining up with TRBD1. V lost 5 bases to trimming and J lost 9 bases; unmatched junction nucleotides: 13. The CDR3 loop spans 16 amino acids. In germline, CDR1 is SEHNR, CDR2 FQNEAQ (reference sequence).

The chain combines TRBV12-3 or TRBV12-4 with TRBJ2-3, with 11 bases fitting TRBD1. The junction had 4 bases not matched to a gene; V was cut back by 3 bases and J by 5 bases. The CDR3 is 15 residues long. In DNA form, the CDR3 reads TGTGCCAGCAGTTTCGGACAGGGGGCGCGAGATACGCAGTATTTT. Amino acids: CASSFGQGARDTQYF.

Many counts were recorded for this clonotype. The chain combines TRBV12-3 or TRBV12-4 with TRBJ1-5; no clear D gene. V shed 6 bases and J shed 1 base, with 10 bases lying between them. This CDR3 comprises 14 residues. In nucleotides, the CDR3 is TGTGCCAGCAGCCTTGGGCAGAGCAATCAGCCCCAGCATTTT. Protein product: CASSLGQSNQPQHF.

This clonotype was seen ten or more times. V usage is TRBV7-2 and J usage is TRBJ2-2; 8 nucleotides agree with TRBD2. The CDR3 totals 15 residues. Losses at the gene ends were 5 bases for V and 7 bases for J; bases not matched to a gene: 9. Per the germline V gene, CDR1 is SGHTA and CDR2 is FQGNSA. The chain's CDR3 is CASSPGGARGGELFF. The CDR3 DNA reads TGTGCCAGCAGCCCCGGGGGGGCGAGGGGCGGGGAGCTGTTTTTT.

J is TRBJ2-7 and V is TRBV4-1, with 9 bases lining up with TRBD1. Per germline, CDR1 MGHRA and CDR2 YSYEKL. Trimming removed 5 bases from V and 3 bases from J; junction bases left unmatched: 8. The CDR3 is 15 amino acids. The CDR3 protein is CASSFGGTGFYEQYF. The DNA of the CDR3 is TGCGCCAGCAGCTTCGGCGGGACAGGGTTCTACGAGCAGTACTTC.

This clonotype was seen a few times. The CDR3 DNA reads as TGTGCCAGCAGCCCCCGGGACCAAAACGAAAAACTGTTTTTT. This gives the protein CASSPRDQNEKLFF. V gene TRBV9 combines with J gene TRBJ1-4; tentatively, D is TRBD1 (5 bases). From germline, CDR1 is SGDLS and CDR2 YYNGEE. This CDR3 has 14 amino acids. The V and J ends lost 4 bases and 8 bases respectively, with 15 bases between them. The full variable domain, rest sourced from reference TRBV9 and TRBJ1-4, is DSGVTQTPKHLITATGQRVTLRCSPRSGDLSVYWYQQSLDQGLQFLIQYYNGEERAKGNILERFSAQQFPDLHSELNLSSLELGDSALYFCASSPRDQNEKLFFGSGTQLSVL.

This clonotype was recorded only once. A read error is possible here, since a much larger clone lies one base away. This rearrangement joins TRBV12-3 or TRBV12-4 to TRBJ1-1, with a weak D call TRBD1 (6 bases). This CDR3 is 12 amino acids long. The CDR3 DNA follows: TGTGCCAGCAATCGGGCCCCAGGGGAAGTTTTCTTT. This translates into CASNRAPGEVFF.

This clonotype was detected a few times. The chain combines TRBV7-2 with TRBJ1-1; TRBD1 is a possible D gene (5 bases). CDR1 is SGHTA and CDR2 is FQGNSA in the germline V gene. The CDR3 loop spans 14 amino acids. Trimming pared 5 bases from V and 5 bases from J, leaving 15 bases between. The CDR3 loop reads CASSARQWGTEAFF. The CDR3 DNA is TGTGCCAGCAGCGCCCGACAGTGGGGGACTGAAGCTTTCTTT.

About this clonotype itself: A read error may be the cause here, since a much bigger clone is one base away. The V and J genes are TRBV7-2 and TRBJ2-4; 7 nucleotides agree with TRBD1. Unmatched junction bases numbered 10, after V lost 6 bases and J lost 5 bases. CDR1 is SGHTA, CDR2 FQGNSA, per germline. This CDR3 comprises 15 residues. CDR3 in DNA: TGTGCCAGCAGTGAAGAGGGACAGCAGGAAAACATTCAGTACTTC. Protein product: CASSEEGQQENIQYF.

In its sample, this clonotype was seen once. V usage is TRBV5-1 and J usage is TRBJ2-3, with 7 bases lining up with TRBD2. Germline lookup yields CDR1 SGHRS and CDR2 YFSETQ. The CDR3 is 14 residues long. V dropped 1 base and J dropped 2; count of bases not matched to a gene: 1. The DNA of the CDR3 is TGCGCCAGCAGCTTGACTAGCGACACAGATACGCAGTATTTT. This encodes CASSLTSDTDTQYF. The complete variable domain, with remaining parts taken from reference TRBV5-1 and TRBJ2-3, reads KAGVTQTPRYLIKTRGQQVTLSCSPISGHRSVSWYQQTPGQGLQFLFEYFSETQRNKGNFPGRFSGRQFSNSRSEMNVSTLELGDSALYLCASSLTSDTDTQYFGPGTRLTVL.

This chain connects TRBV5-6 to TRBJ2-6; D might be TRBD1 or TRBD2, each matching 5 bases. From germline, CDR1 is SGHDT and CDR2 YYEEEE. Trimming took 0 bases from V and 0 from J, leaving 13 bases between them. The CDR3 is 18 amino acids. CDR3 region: CASSLEGRATSGANVLTF. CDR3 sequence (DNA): TGTGCCAGCAGCTTGGAGGGACGGGCGACCTCTGGGGCCAACGTCCTGACTTTC.

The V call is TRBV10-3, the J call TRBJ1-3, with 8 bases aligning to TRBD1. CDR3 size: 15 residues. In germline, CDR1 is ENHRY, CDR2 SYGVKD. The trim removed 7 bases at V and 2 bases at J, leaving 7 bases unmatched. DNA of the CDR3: TGTGCCATCACGGCAGGGGGCTTGGCTGGAAACACCATATATTTT. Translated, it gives CAITAGGLAGNTIYF.

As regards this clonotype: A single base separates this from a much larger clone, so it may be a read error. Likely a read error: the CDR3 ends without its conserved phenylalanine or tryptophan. The CDR3 sequence: CASSRTGNEQYS. CDR3 in DNA: TGTGCCAGCAGCCGAACAGGGAACGAGCAGTACTCC. The chain is built from TRBV11-3 and TRBJ2-7, with D maybe TRBD1 (6 bases). The V gene's germline CDR1 is SGHNT and CDR2 YENEEA. This CDR3 comprises 12 residues. Deletions cut 5 bases from V and 5 bases from J, with 10 bases between.